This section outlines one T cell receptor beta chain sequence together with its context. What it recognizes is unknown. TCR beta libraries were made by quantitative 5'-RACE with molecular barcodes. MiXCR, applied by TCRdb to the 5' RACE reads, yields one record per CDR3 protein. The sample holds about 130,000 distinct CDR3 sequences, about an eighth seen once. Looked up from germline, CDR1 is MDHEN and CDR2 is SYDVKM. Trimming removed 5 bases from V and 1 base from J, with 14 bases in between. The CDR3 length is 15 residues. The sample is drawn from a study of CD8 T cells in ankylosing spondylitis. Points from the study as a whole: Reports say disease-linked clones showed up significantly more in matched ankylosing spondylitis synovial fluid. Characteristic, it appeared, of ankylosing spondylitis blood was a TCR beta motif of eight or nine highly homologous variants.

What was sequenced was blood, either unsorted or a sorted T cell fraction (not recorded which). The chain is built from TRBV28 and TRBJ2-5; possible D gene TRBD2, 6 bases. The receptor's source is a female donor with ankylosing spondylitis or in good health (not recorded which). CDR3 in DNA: TGTGCCAGCAGTCTTATGAGCGGGCCCCAAGAGACCCAGTACTTC. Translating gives CASSLMSGPQETQYF.